A single sample gave rise to the 4 T cell receptor beta chains below, sequenced in a study of cytomegalovirus exposure and HLA in healthy donors. The study ran its PCR with 60 Vbeta and 13 Jbeta primers. This table comes from immunoSEQ multiplex PCR, and its TCRdb copy is limited to in-frame clones, with some not included. The table for this sample gives fewer than 250,000 clones. The sequenced sample was PBMCs. Source of these receptors: a woman in her thirties in good health and CMV-seropositive.

The chain joins TRBV30 to TRBJ2-1; perhaps TRBD2 as D (5 bases). Looked up from germline, CDR1 is GTSNPN and CDR2 is SVGIG (reference sequence). The CDR3 is 13 amino acids. The V end was cut by 5 bases, the J end by 12 bases, with 20 bases between. DNA of the CDR3: TGTGCCTGGCATAAGACGAGGGTTGGTGGGCAGTTCTTC. This encodes CAWHKTRVGGQFF.

The J gene is TRBJ1-5, the V gene TRBV28, with a weak D call TRBD1 (5 bases). Per germline, CDR1 MDHEN and CDR2 SYDVKM. Between the trimmed V and J ends, which lost 2 bases and 1 base, there was a span of 12 bases. The CDR3 covers 16 residues. The chain's CDR3 is CASSLVGGPSNQPQHF. The CDR3 nucleotides read TGTGCCAGCAGTTTAGTCGGGGGACCGAGCAATCAGCCCCAGCATTTT.

The chain has TRBV6-5 and TRBJ1-2; no clear D gene. Trimming left V 5 bases short and J 9 bases short, with 10 bases between. Germline V gene sequence: CDR1 MNHEY, CDR2 SVGAGI. This CDR3 has 11 residues. The CDR3 nucleotides read TGTGCCAGCAGTCACGAGGCGAGCTACACCTTC. This translates into CASSHEASYTF.

The J gene is TRBJ1-1, the V gene TRBV4-3; D is ambiguous. Trimming cost V 0 bases and J 4 bases, with 21 bases left between them. Germline V gene data show CDR1 as LGHNA and CDR2 as YSLEER. The CDR3 spans 18 residues. The CDR3 reads CASSQDSGFGGMSTEAFF. The DNA of the CDR3 is TGCGCCAGCAGCCAAGATTCCGGGTTTGGTGGTATGAGCACTGAAGCTTTCTTT.